This entry lists 28 T cell receptor beta chains sequenced from one sample in a study of human T cells and chemical hapten exposure. Time point specified: patch test 2, 6 weeks after DPC sensitization. Described treatment: therapeutic diphenylcyclopropenone sensitization with weekly scalp DPC. TCRdb passed the RACE reads through MiXCR, listing each CDR3 protein once. The sample has more than 75,000 distinct CDR3 sequences; roughly 10% are singletons. Sequences were derived from whole blood, sampled in connection with sensitization to the hapten diphenylcyclopropenone (DPC). The receptors here all came from a woman in her twenties or thirties with alopecia areata. Some clones in this sample may be carry-over from other donors' samples.

The chain joins TRBV29-1 to TRBJ2-5, with TRBD1 matching over 9 bases. Trimming removed 2 bases from V and 5 bases from J; junction bases left unmatched: 9. CDR1 is SQVTM, CDR2 ANQGSEA, per germline. The CDR3 extends over 15 amino acids. DNA for the CDR3: TGCAGCGTTGAACGCGGACAGGGGAAAGGGGAGACCCAGTACTTC. This gives the protein CSVERGQGKGETQYF.

On this clonotype: A much larger clone differs by one base, so this may be a read error. This rearrangement joins TRBV4-1 to TRBJ1-5; perhaps TRBD1 as D (6 bases). The germline V gene encodes CDR1 MGHRA and CDR2 YSYEKL. The CDR3 has 15 amino acids. Here the CDR3 DNA reads TGCACCAGCAGCCAAGGGGGATTTAGCAATCAGCCCCAGCATTTT. It codes for CTSSQGGFSNQPQHF.

J is TRBJ1-2 and V is TRBV29-1; no definite D call. V was cut by 2 bases and J by 1 base, with 11 bases left in between. Per the germline V gene, CDR1 is SQVTM and CDR2 is ANQGSEA. The CDR3 has 14 amino acids. In DNA, the CDR3 is TGCAGCGTTGAAAGAGGGAGAAGTAACTATGGCTACACCTTC. It specifies CSVERGRSNYGYTF.

This clonotype was seen a handful of times. V usage is TRBV6-5 and J usage is TRBJ1-4; 9 nucleotides line up with TRBD1. V shed 2 bases and J 5 bases; nucleotides not matched to a gene: 3. CDR3 length: 15 residues. CDR1 is MNHEY and CDR2 is SVGAGI in the germline V gene. This CDR3 reads CASSYAGTGNEKLFF. Written as DNA, the CDR3 is TGTGCCAGCAGTTACGCCGGGACAGGGAATGAAAAACTGTTTTTT.

This clonotype was seen many times. The DNA for the CDR3 is TGTGCCAGCAGAGGCCCGAACACCGGGGAGCTGTTTTTT. Its translation is CASRGPNTGELFF. The V gene is TRBV28, the J gene TRBJ2-2; D is unresolved. The germline V gene has CDR1 MDHEN and CDR2 SYDVKM. V shed 6 bases and J shed 0 bases, with 5 bases lying between them. The CDR3 covers 13 residues.

This clonotype was counted at least ten times. The chain is built from TRBV5-1 and TRBJ1-6; D may be TRBD1 (5 bases). Between the trimmed V and J ends, which lost 4 bases and 7 bases, there was a span of 12 bases. The CDR3 spans 14 residues. The V gene's germline CDR1 is SGHRS and CDR2 YFSETQ. This CDR3 is CASSQGDFNSPLHF. The CDR3 DNA reads TGCGCCAGCAGCCAAGGGGATTTCAATTCACCCCTCCACTTT.

This clonotype was found many times. The rearrangement links TRBV6-2 or TRBV6-3 to TRBJ2-1, with a possible D match to TRBD2 (6 bases). This CDR3 comprises 17 residues. V gave up 0 bases and J gave up 4 bases, with 16 bases separating them. CDR1 is MNHEY and CDR2 is SVGEGT in the germline V gene. CDR3 amino acids: CASSYSRGKHEYNEQFF. The DNA of the CDR3 is TGTGCCAGCAGTTACTCGCGCGGGAAGCACGAATACAATGAGCAGTTCTTC.

This clonotype was seen a few times. The chain recombines TRBV7-9 with TRBJ2-7; 8 positions agree with TRBD1. The CDR3 contains 14 residues. Per germline, CDR1 SEHNR and CDR2 FQNEAQ (reference sequence). With 5 bases clipped from V and 2 bases from J, the junction kept 5 bases outside the gene matches. CDR3 bases: TGTGCCAGCAGCCCGCGGACAGGGACCTACGAGCAGTACTTC. Its translation: CASSPRTGTYEQYF.

Ten or more counts support this clonotype. This chain joins TRBV24-1 and TRBJ2-1; 7 bases line up with TRBD2. This CDR3 spans 16 amino acids. Germline lookup yields CDR1 KGHDR and CDR2 SFDVKD. V was clipped by 4 bases and J by 0 bases; unmatched bases: 5. The DNA for the CDR3 is TGTGCCACCAGTGACCCACTAGCGACCTCCTACAATGAGCAGTTCTTC. This translates into CATSDPLATSYNEQFF.

This clonotype appeared many times. The DNA of the CDR3 is TGTGCCAGCAGCCTTTACAGGGGGCCCAATGAAGCTTTCTTT. The encoded protein is CASSLYRGPNEAFF. The chain employs TRBV7-2 and TRBJ1-1, with TRBD1 matching over 9 bases. The junction had 8 bases not matched to a gene; V was cut back by 5 bases and J by 7 bases. The CDR3 loop spans 14 amino acids. Germline-derived CDR1 and CDR2 are SGHTA and FQGNSA.

This clonotype was found a few times. The chain recombines TRBV28 with TRBJ2-1, with TRBD2 matching over 8 bases. CDR1 MDHEN and CDR2 SYDVKM come from the germline V gene. V dropped 5 bases and J dropped 3; count of bases not matched to a gene: 6. The CDR3 length is 15 residues. The CDR3 nucleotides are TGTGCCAGCAGTGGAAGCGGGAGAAACTACAATGAGCAGTTCTTC. It encodes CASSGSGRNYNEQFF.

The chain uses TRBV12-3 or TRBV12-4 and TRBJ2-1, with D maybe TRBD2 (5 bases). The V end lost 1 base, the J end lost 10 bases, and 14 bases lay between the germline ends. The length of the CDR3 is 14 residues. The CDR3 is CASSLGREGREQFF. CDR3 nucleotides: TGTGCCAGCAGTTTAGGGCGCGAGGGAAGAGAGCAGTTCTTC.

This clonotype appeared many times. The chain couples TRBV2 to TRBJ2-1, with TRBD2 matching 9 bases. Trimming cost V 3 bases and J 4 bases; bases outside gene matches: 4. CDR1 is SNHLY, CDR2 FYNNEI, per germline. This CDR3 comprises 15 residues. The CDR3 bases are TGTGCCAGCAGTGAGGCTAGCGGGGTTTACAATGAGCAGTTCTTC. Amino acids: CASSEASGVYNEQFF.

This clonotype was counted a few times. V and J are TRBV7-2 and TRBJ2-1; 9 positions agree with TRBD2. The germline CDR1 and CDR2 sequences are SGHTA and FQGNSA. V lost 1 base to trimming and J lost 7 bases; unmatched junction nucleotides: 5. The CDR3 is 15 residues long. The CDR3 here is CASSLGVTSGNEQFF. CDR3 sequence (DNA): TGTGCCAGCAGCTTAGGGGTGACTAGCGGAAATGAGCAGTTCTTC. Filled out from reference TRBV7-2 and TRBJ2-1, the complete variable domain reads GAGVSQSPSNKVTEKGKDVELRCDPISGHTALYWYRQSLGQGLEFLIYFQGNSAPDKSGLPSDRFSAERTGGSVSTLTIQRTQQEDSAVYLCASSLGVTSGNEQFFGPGTRLTVL.

In its sample, this clonotype was seen a few times. This CDR3 reads CASSYDSNQPQHF. The CDR3 region has the DNA TGTGCCAGCAGCTACGATAGCAATCAGCCCCAGCATTTT. The chain is built from TRBV5-4 and TRBJ1-5, with D unresolved. From germline, CDR1 is SGHNT and CDR2 YYREEE (reference sequence). This CDR3 comprises 13 residues. With 3 bases removed from V and 0 bases from J, the gap between germline ends came to 4 bases.

There are many counts of this clonotype. The rearrangement joins TRBV15 to TRBJ1-5; D is ambiguous. Per germline, CDR1 LNHNV and CDR2 YYDKDF (reference sequence). V shed 2 bases and J shed 5 bases, with 10 bases lying between them. The CDR3 has 14 amino acids. The DNA for the CDR3 is TGTGCCACCAGCAGACTGGCGTGGGATCAGCCCCAGCATTTT. It encodes CATSRLAWDQPQHF. Combining the CDR3 with reference TRBV15 and TRBJ1-5 gives the whole variable domain DAMVIQNPRYQVTQFGKPVTLSCSQTLNHNVMYWYQQKSSQAPKLLFHYYDKDFNNEADTPDNFQSRRPNTSFCFLDIRSPGLGDTAMYLCATSRLAWDQPQHFGDGTRLSIL.

This clonotype was picked up a small number of times. The chain uses TRBV27 and TRBJ2-2, with D hard to call. The CDR3 runs to 15 residues. Germline CDR1 is MNHEY and CDR2 is SMNVEV (reference sequence). Trimming took 2 bases from V and 0 from J, leaving 7 bases between them. Written as DNA, the CDR3 is TGTGCCAGCAGTTTAAGTCATTCGAACACCGGGGAGCTGTTTTTT. It codes for CASSLSHSNTGELFF.

This clonotype was recorded many times. The rearrangement links TRBV7-9 to TRBJ2-5; perhaps TRBD1 as D (6 bases). The germline gives CDR1 SEHNR, CDR2 FQNEAQ (reference sequence). Trimming took 4 bases from V and 0 from J, leaving 9 bases between them. The CDR3 has 14 residues. This chain's CDR3 is CASSSGVYQETQYF. CDR3 DNA sequence: TGTGCCAGCAGCTCAGGGGTTTACCAAGAGACCCAGTACTTC.

This clonotype was seen a few times. This chain uses TRBV4-1 with TRBJ2-2; tentative D call: TRBD1 (6 bases). The germline V and J ends were trimmed by 4 bases and 6 bases, with 18 bases remaining between them. The germline V gene encodes CDR1 MGHRA and CDR2 YSYEKL. This CDR3 is built from 16 residues. The CDR3 nucleotides are TGCGCCAGCAGCCCCAGGACAGCCGCGATCTCCGGGGAGCTGTTTTTT. It codes for CASSPRTAAISGELFF.

This clonotype has a count of ten or more. The chain combines TRBV4-2 with TRBJ2-7, with D unclear. This CDR3 has 13 residues. V lost 6 bases, J lost 0 bases, and 9 bases lay in between. The V gene's germline CDR1 is LGHNA and CDR2 YNFKEQ. CDR3 coding DNA: TGTGCCAGCAGTCCCTTTTCCTCCTACGAGCAGTACTTC. This encodes CASSPFSSYEQYF.

A few counts support this clonotype. The rearrangement joins TRBV23-1 to TRBJ2-3; TRBD2 agrees at 11 bases. TRBV23-1 is treated as an ORF (open reading frame) with a function not yet certain. J was trimmed by 0 bases and V by 4 bases; bases with no gene match: 12. The CDR3 contains 19 residues. CDR3 in amino acids: CASSRPGLAARISTDTQYF. CDR3 DNA sequence: TGCGCCAGCAGTCGGCCGGGACTAGCGGCACGAATTAGCACAGATACGCAGTATTTT.

The V and J genes are TRBV7-6 and TRBJ1-3; TRBD1 is a possible D gene (6 bases). The CDR3 loop spans 14 amino acids. V was pared by 5 bases and J by 4 bases, with 12 bases between. The germline CDR1 and CDR2 sequences are SGHVS and FNYEAQ. This chain's CDR3 is CASSPMDSGNTIYF. The CDR3 DNA reads as TGTGCCAGCAGCCCAATGGACAGCGGAAACACCATATATTTT. Supplemented by reference TRBV7-6 and TRBJ1-3, the full variable domain reads GAGVSQSPRYKVTKRGQDVALRCDPISGHVSLYWYRQALGQGPEFLTYFNYEAQQDKSGLPNDRFSAERPEGSISTLTIQRTEQRDSAMYRCASSPMDSGNTIYFGEGSWLTVV.

This clonotype was seen repeatedly, ten times or more. The V call is TRBV7-2, the J call TRBJ2-6; unclear D gene. In germline, CDR1 is SGHTA, CDR2 FQGNSA. Trimming removed 5 bases at V and 0 bases at J, with 11 bases between. CDR3 length equals 16 residues. The CDR3 region has the DNA TGTGCCAGCAGCGCCACAAGATTCTCTGGGGCCAACGTCCTGACTTTC. Translating it yields CASSATRFSGANVLTF.

This clonotype has at least ten counts. V is TRBV7-9 and J is TRBJ2-1, with 7 nucleotides matching TRBD1. The ends lost 5 bases at V and 4 bases at J; junction bases unmatched: 8. This CDR3 is 15 amino acids long. Germline-derived CDR1 and CDR2 are SEHNR and FQNEAQ (reference sequence). The CDR3 DNA follows: TGTGCCAGCAGCCCAAGGGGGCGGCGGTACAATGAGCAGTTCTTC. It specifies CASSPRGRRYNEQFF.

On this clonotype itself: This may be a read error: a much more frequent sequence differs by one nucleotide. The chain has TRBV2 and TRBJ2-3; no reliable D call. The CDR3 consists of 13 residues. Germline-derived CDR1 and CDR2 are SNHLY and FYNNEI. For the CDR3, the DNA is TGTGCCAGCACGGCGGAGCAAACAGATACGCTGTATTTT. Encoded protein: CASTAEQTDTLYF.

The chain couples TRBV6-6 to TRBJ2-7; possible D gene TRBD2, 5 bases. V lost 2 bases and J 3 bases, leaving 14 bases between the germline ends. Germline CDR1 MNHNY, CDR2 SVGAGI (reference sequence). The CDR3 covers 15 residues. CDR3 protein: CASSYGPREYYEQYF. CDR3 sequence (DNA): TGTGCCAGCAGTTACGGCCCCCGGGAATACTACGAGCAGTACTTC.

This clonotype showed up just a few times. The V call is TRBV20-1, the J call TRBJ1-2; D might be TRBD1 (5 bases). CDR3 length: 10 amino acids. Germline values: CDR1 DFQATT, CDR2 SNEGSKA (reference sequence). V was shortened by 4 bases and J by 8 bases, with 8 bases between the two germline ends. The CDR3 bases are TGCAGTGCTACCGGGACCGGCTACACCTTC. Translation gives CSATGTGYTF.

This clonotype has a handful of counts. V usage is TRBV6-6 and J usage is TRBJ2-3; D unclear. Trimming removed 8 bases at V and 6 bases at J, with 15 bases between. This CDR3 spans 13 amino acids. Germline CDR1 reads MNHNY; CDR2 reads SVGAGI (reference sequence). CDR3 coding DNA: TGTGCCAGCGCGGCGTCAATCAGGGATACGCAGTATTTT. The encoded protein is CASAASIRDTQYF.